This note documents a single TCR beta chain sequence. The target antigen is unknown. This specimen comes from a study of cytomegalovirus exposure and HLA in healthy donors. V dropped 0 bases and J dropped 5; count of bases not matched to a gene: 7. The CDR3 extends over 15 amino acids. From germline, CDR1 is MGHDK and CDR2 SYGVNS. Study-level results: CMV serostatus was the sole immune exposure data available. Listed as cytomegalovirus-associated were 150 or so TCR beta chains.

It was with 60 Vbeta and 13 Jbeta primers that the PCR ran. Profiled with immunoSEQ multiplex PCR; TCRdb holds only in-frame clones, not every one. The data hold 130,000 or so clones, with roughly 80% observed a single time. The origin of this receptor is a female donor in good health and CMV-seronegative. The V call is TRBV25-1, the J call TRBJ2-7; 7 bases are a match to TRBD1. The sample taken for sequencing was PBMCs. As DNA, the CDR3 is TGTGCCAGCAGTGAATACCGGACAGGCAGGGACGAGCAGTACTTC. This translates into CASSEYRTGRDEQYF.